Below, 2 T cell receptor beta chains from the same sample are listed, as sequenced in a study of blood T cell repertoires in COVID-19. Sequencing was performed with immunoSEQ multiplex PCR; in TCRdb, only in-frame clones are kept and a portion is missing. The sample yields over 100,000 clones, 70% to 85% seen once. What was sequenced was peripheral blood. These receptors originate from a woman aged 60 to 75 with acute or convalescent COVID-19.

The chain combines TRBV3-1 (or the pseudogene TRBV3-2) with TRBJ1-1, with TRBD1 identical over 7 bases. The CDR3 has 13 amino acids. Unmatched junction bases numbered 2, after V lost 5 bases and J lost 2 bases. Germline V lookup: CDR1 LGHDT, CDR2 YNNKEL (reference sequence). The CDR3 spells CASSGQVNTEAFF. The CDR3 bases are TGTGCCAGCAGCGGACAGGTTAACACTGAAGCTTTCTTT.

This chain joins TRBV29-1 and TRBJ2-1; D ambiguous. Germline CDR1 SQVTM, CDR2 ANQGSEA. V was pared by 8 bases and J by 8 bases, with 13 bases between. The length of the CDR3 is 11 residues. This chain's CDR3 is CSSREAHEQFF. As DNA, the CDR3 is TGCAGCTCCCGAGAGGCCCATGAGCAGTTCTTC.